What follows are 20 T cell receptor beta chains derived from one specimen sequenced in a study of blood T cell repertoires in COVID-19. Assay: immunoSEQ multiplex PCR; the TCRdb copy retains only in-frame clones and omits some. In the table there are approximately 170,000 clones, 80% to 90% of which are singletons. Sequenced sample: peripheral blood. The receptor source for this set is a man between 18 and 35 years old who had recovered from COVID-19.

The chain uses TRBV19 and TRBJ2-1, with D possibly TRBD1 on 5 matching bases. The CDR3 is 14 amino acids. The germline CDR1 and CDR2 sequences are LNHDA and SQIVND (reference sequence). The V and J ends lost 7 bases and 6 bases respectively, with 16 bases between them. The CDR3 coding sequence is TGTGCCAGTAATCCATCGTCAGGGTCCAATGAGCAGTTCTTC. Translating it yields CASNPSSGSNEQFF.

The chain employs TRBV5-4 and TRBJ2-7; a possible D gene is TRBD2 (5 bases). The V end lost 4 bases, the J end lost 2 bases, and 13 bases lay between the germline ends. The CDR3 has 14 amino acids. Germline CDR1 and CDR2: SGHNT and YYREEE (reference sequence). The DNA of the CDR3 is TGTGCCAGCAGCCGCGAGGGCGGCACCTACGAGCAGTACTTC. It encodes CASSREGGTYEQYF.

This clone was seen only a few times. The V and J genes are TRBV5-5 and TRBJ2-7; D perhaps matches TRBD1 (6 bases). This CDR3 contains 14 residues. Trimming removed 2 bases from V and 1 base from J, with 10 bases in between. Germline V gives CDR1 SGHKS, CDR2 YYEKEE (reference sequence). The CDR3 protein is CASSFFQGSYEQYF. CDR3 DNA sequence: TGTGCCAGCAGCTTTTTTCAGGGGTCCTACGAGCAGTACTTC. The variable domain in full, completed from reference TRBV5-5 and TRBJ2-7, reads DAGVTQSPTHLIKTRGQQVTLRCSPISGHKSVSWYQQVLGQGPQFIFQYYEKEERGRGNFPDRFSARQFPNYSSELNVNALLLGDSALYLCASSFFQGSYEQYFGPGTRLTVT.

The chain recombines TRBV27 with TRBJ1-5; 9 nucleotides align to TRBD1. Trimming cost V 6 bases and J 6 bases; bases outside gene matches: 6. Germline V lookup: CDR1 MNHEY, CDR2 SMNVEV (reference sequence). This CDR3 has 14 residues. This CDR3 reads CASRSGTGSQPQHF. The CDR3 DNA is TGTGCCAGCAGATCCGGGACAGGGTCTCAGCCCCAGCATTTT.

The CDR3 sequence is CASSYAGDGLGEQFF. CDR3 coding DNA: TGCGCCAGCAGCTACGCGGGAGATGGCCTAGGGGAGCAGTTCTTC. The V gene is TRBV4-3, the J gene TRBJ2-1; TRBD2 agrees at 7 bases. The CDR3 loop spans 15 amino acids. Germline V gene sequence: CDR1 LGHNA, CDR2 YSLEER. J was trimmed by 10 bases and V by 5 bases; bases with no gene match: 14.

Here the CDR3 reads CATSDGQGLSTGELFF. The CDR3, as DNA: TGTGCCACCAGTGACGGACAGGGGCTCTCCACCGGGGAGCTGTTTTTT. The rearrangement links TRBV24-1 to TRBJ2-2, with 9 nucleotides matching TRBD1. Germline values: CDR1 KGHDR, CDR2 SFDVKD. Trimming removed 4 bases from V and 4 bases from J; junction bases left unmatched: 6. CDR3 length: 16 amino acids.

The rearrangement joins TRBV11-2 to TRBJ2-3; no definite D call. The V end lost 3 bases, the J end lost 0 bases, and 10 bases lay between the germline ends. From germline, CDR1 is SGHAT and CDR2 FQNNGV. The CDR3 runs to 15 residues. The CDR3, as DNA: TGTGCCAGCAGCTTGAGGATTTTTAGCACAGATACGCAGTATTTT. As protein: CASSLRIFSTDTQYF.

The rearrangement links TRBV7-2 to TRBJ2-7, with D possibly being TRBD2 (6 bases). CDR3 length: 12 residues. V lost 3 bases to trimming and J lost 7 bases, with 10 bases between them. CDR1 is SGHTA and CDR2 is FQGNSA in the germline V gene. CDR3 in amino acids: CASSLGGGEQYF. The CDR3, as DNA: TGTGCCAGCAGCTTGGGAGGAGGGGAGCAGTACTTC.

This chain joins TRBV7-2 and TRBJ2-1; 8 bases are shared with TRBD1. The CDR3 totals 16 residues. Per germline, CDR1 SGHTA and CDR2 FQGNSA. Trimming cost V 4 bases and J 2 bases; bases outside gene matches: 7. CDR3 in DNA: TGTGCCAGCAGCTCACAGGGGGTCGGCGCCTACAATGAGCAGTTCTTC. It translates to CASSSQGVGAYNEQFF.

The chain recombines TRBV7-9 with TRBJ1-3; D call uncertain. From germline, CDR1 is SEHNR and CDR2 FQNEAQ (reference sequence). This CDR3 spans 15 amino acids. V was trimmed by 1 base and J by 2 bases, leaving 9 bases between them. CDR3 coding DNA: TGTGCCAGCAGCTTAGTCGGGTCAACTGGAAACACCATATATTTT. Residues: CASSLVGSTGNTIYF.

The chain recombines TRBV9 with TRBJ2-1; TRBD2 agrees at 9 bases. In germline, CDR1 is SGDLS, CDR2 YYNGEE. The ends lost 3 bases at V and 4 bases at J; junction bases unmatched: 5. There are 15 residues in the CDR3. The CDR3 here is CASSAASGNYNEQFF. CDR3 coding DNA: TGTGCCAGCAGCGCAGCTAGCGGGAATTACAATGAGCAGTTCTTC.

The chain uses TRBV14 and TRBJ2-1; 7 bases match TRBD2. The CDR3 contains 15 residues. The V and J ends lost 6 bases and 3 bases, in that order; junction bases with no gene match: 8. The V gene's germline CDR1 is SGHDN and CDR2 FVKESK. CDR3 DNA: TGTGCCAGCAGTCAACCGGTAGCGGGCTACAATGAGCAGTTCTTC. It is translated as CASSQPVAGYNEQFF.

The chain links TRBV3-1 (or the pseudogene TRBV3-2) to TRBJ1-1, with D uncertain. The V end lost 4 bases, the J end lost 5 bases, and 17 bases lay between the germline ends. The CDR3 runs 15 residues. In germline, CDR1 is LGHDT, CDR2 YNNKEL (reference sequence). The CDR3 loop reads CASSPPRSRRTEAFF. CDR3 coding DNA: TGTGCCAGCAGCCCTCCTAGGTCTAGGAGGACTGAAGCTTTCTTT.

The chain recombines TRBV7-6 with TRBJ1-1; D possibly corresponds to TRBD1 (6 bases). V lost 4 bases to trimming and J lost 0 bases, with 12 bases between them. Germline CDR1 reads SGHVS; CDR2 reads FNYEAQ. CDR3 length equals 15 residues. CDR3 in amino acids: CASSYLQGLNTEAFF. DNA for the CDR3: TGTGCCAGCAGCTACTTACAGGGTCTGAACACTGAAGCTTTCTTT.

The chain carries TRBV25-1 and TRBJ2-1, with 9 bases identical to TRBD1. V gave up 4 bases and J gave up 7 bases; unmatched junction bases: 8. The CDR3 has 15 amino acids. Per germline, CDR1 MGHDK and CDR2 SYGVNS. CDR3 sequence reads: CASSGLGTGLNEQFF. In DNA form, the CDR3 reads TGTGCCAGCAGTGGGCTTGGGACAGGGTTGAATGAGCAGTTCTTC. Together with reference TRBV25-1 and TRBJ2-1, the CDR3 gives the full variable domain: EADIYQTPRYLVIGTGKKITLECSQTMGHDKMYWYQQDPGMELHLIHYSYGVNSTEKGDLSSESTVSRIRTEHFPLTLESARPSHTSQYLCASSGLGTGLNEQFFGPGTRLTVL.

The V gene is TRBV5-5, the J gene TRBJ2-5; D may be TRBD2 (5 bases). Trimming removed 4 bases from V and 3 bases from J, with 7 bases in between. This CDR3 has 12 residues. Germline assignment: CDR1 SGHKS and CDR2 YYEKEE (reference sequence). CDR3 DNA sequence: TGTGCCAGCAGCCGGGGAAAAGAGACCCAGTACTTC. Its protein is CASSRGKETQYF.

The chain couples TRBV11-2 to TRBJ2-6; TRBD1 might be the D (6 bases). The V gene's germline CDR1 is SGHAT and CDR2 FQNNGV. The CDR3 totals 19 residues. Trimming cost V 5 bases and J 5 bases, with 25 bases left between them. The CDR3 nucleotides are TGTGCCAGCAGCCGTAGGACAGTCTTTCTCCCTCTGCGGGCCAACGTCCTGACTTTC. Protein: CASSRRTVFLPLRANVLTF.

This chain uses TRBV5-4 with TRBJ1-2; TRBD1 matches at 7 bases. V gave up 3 bases and J gave up 8 bases; unmatched junction bases: 13. The CDR3 length is 15 residues. Per the germline V gene, CDR1 is SGHNT and CDR2 is YYREEE (reference sequence). The CDR3 DNA follows: TGTGCCAGCAGCTCGGGACAGCCACTCCTGGGAGGCTACACCTTC. Translated: CASSSGQPLLGGYTF.

The chain recombines TRBV2 with TRBJ2-2; 9 bases line up with TRBD2. Losses at the gene ends were 4 bases for V and 4 bases for J; bases not matched to a gene: 19. The CDR3 is 20 amino acids. CDR1 and CDR2 (germline): SNHLY, FYNNEI. The CDR3 nucleotides are TGTGCCAGCAGTGGCCGGGGAAGCGGAAGCGGGAGGTATCGCACCGGGGAGCTGTTTTTT. Amino acids: CASSGRGSGSGRYRTGELFF.

The CDR3 DNA follows: TGCAGCGTCGCCCTGAGGGGAAACACCATATATTTT. It yields the protein CSVALRGNTIYF. The V gene is TRBV29-1, the J gene TRBJ1-3; D is ambiguous. CDR1 and CDR2 from the germline V gene are SQVTM and ANQGSEA. CDR3 length: 12 residues. Trimming left V 6 bases short and J 4 bases short, with 10 bases between.